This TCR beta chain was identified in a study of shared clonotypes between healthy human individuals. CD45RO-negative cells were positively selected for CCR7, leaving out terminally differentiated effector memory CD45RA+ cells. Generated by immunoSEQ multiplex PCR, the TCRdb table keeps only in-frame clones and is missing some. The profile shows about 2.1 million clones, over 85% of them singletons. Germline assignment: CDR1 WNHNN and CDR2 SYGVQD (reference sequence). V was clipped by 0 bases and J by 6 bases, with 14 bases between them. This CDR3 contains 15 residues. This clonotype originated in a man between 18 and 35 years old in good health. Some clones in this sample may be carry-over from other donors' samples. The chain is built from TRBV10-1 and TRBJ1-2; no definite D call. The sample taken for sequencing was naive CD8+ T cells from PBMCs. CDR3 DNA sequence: TGCGCCAGCAGTGAGTCACGAACCGGGGTCCATGGCTACACCTTC. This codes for CASSESRTGVHGYTF.